These 27 T cell receptor beta chains originate from one sample sequenced in a study of post-analysis software for immune sequencing data. Study-wide points: There were four or five TRBV segments more frequent in patients than controls, and TRBV5-6, TRBV5-1 and TRBV20-1 were among them.

These TCRs are of unknown antigen specificity. The TCR beta cDNA libraries contained unique molecular identifiers. TCRdb itself ran the PCR reads through MiXCR, one entry per CDR3 protein. Counted here are fewer than 850,000 distinct CDR3 sequences, 25% to 30% occurring once; the ten biggest clones make up around 0.56%. Sequencing was done on a sample of blood. These receptors came from a girl under 18 with multiple sclerosis.

V is TRBV28 and J is TRBJ2-7; 10 bases are a match to TRBD1. Trimming removed 6 bases from V and 3 bases from J; junction bases left unmatched: 5. This CDR3 region has 14 residues. Germline V lookup: CDR1 MDHEN, CDR2 SYDVKM. The CDR3, as DNA: TGTGCCAGCAGACGGACAGGGGGGAACTACGAGCAGTACTTC. This encodes CASRRTGGNYEQYF.

The V call is TRBV20-1, the J call TRBJ2-1; 15 positions match TRBD2. The V gene end was trimmed by 7 bases and the J gene end by 7 bases; junction bases not matched to a gene: 11. Per germline, CDR1 DFQATT and CDR2 SNEGSKA (reference sequence). The CDR3 is made up of 16 amino acids. The CDR3 here is CSGPGLAGGIRNEQFF. In nucleotides, the CDR3 is TGCAGTGGCCCGGGACTAGCGGGAGGAATACGTAATGAGCAGTTCTTC.

The V call is TRBV11-2, the J call TRBJ2-1; no firm D call. The V and J ends lost 1 base and 13 bases respectively, with 14 bases between them. The germline gives CDR1 SGHAT, CDR2 FQNNGV. There are 13 residues in the CDR3. The CDR3 region is CASSLGSKETQFF. CDR3 nucleotide sequence: TGTGCCAGCAGCTTAGGCAGTAAAGAGACCCAGTTCTTC.

This clonotype has a single count. The chain recombines TRBV7-2 with TRBJ1-2; 8 bases align to TRBD1. Germline V gene lookup returns CDR1 SGHTA and CDR2 FQGNSA. Trimming cost V 1 base and J 2 bases; bases outside gene matches: 6. The CDR3 is made up of 16 amino acids. The CDR3 DNA reads TGTGCCAGCAGCTTAGACGGGACAGGACTCAACTATGGCTACACCTTC. Translation: CASSLDGTGLNYGYTF.

CDR3 in amino acids: CASSPPVGGAEAFF. In DNA, the CDR3 is TGTGCCAGCAGCCCACCCGTCGGGGGAGCCGAAGCTTTCTTT. The V and J genes are TRBV3-1 and TRBJ1-1, with D possibly TRBD1 on 5 matching bases. Germline CDR1 and CDR2: LGHDT and YNNKEL (reference sequence). The CDR3 contains 14 residues. Trimming cost V 4 bases and J 8 bases, with 17 bases left between them. Complete variable domain (other parts from reference TRBV3-1 and TRBJ1-1): DTAVSQTPKYLVTQMGNDKSIKCEQNLGHDTMYWYKQDSKKFLKIMFSYNNKELIINETVPNRFSPKSPDKAHLNLHINSLELGDSAVYFCASSPPVGGAEAFFGQGTRLTVV.

Only a few counts were recorded for this clonotype. The chain couples TRBV29-1 to TRBJ2-7; TRBD1 is a possible D gene (6 bases). The J call is uncertain, as TRBJ2-5 better fits the DNA end. Germline V gives CDR1 SQVTM, CDR2 ANQGSEA. The CDR3 runs 12 residues. In DNA, the CDR3 is TGCAGCGTTGAACAAGGGGGTGAGACCCAGTACTTC. This codes for CSVEQGGETQYF.

The chain links TRBV7-4 to TRBJ2-7; D gene unclear. This CDR3 is 11 amino acids long. Germline V CDR1 and CDR2: SGHVT, SQSDAQ. The germline V and J ends were trimmed by 8 bases and 3 bases, with 8 bases remaining between them. The CDR3 nucleotides are TGTGCCAGCCCGAATATCTACGAGCAGTACTTC. Its translation: CASPNIYEQYF.

The V call is TRBV6-5, the J call TRBJ2-3; a weak D match, TRBD2 (6 bases). The CDR3 extends over 15 amino acids. Per germline, CDR1 MNHEY and CDR2 SVGAGI. Trimming left V 2 bases short and J 0 bases short, with 9 bases between. The CDR3 nucleotides read TGTGCCAGCAGTTACGCGGGATCTAGCACAGATACGCAGTATTTT. Protein: CASSYAGSSTDTQYF.

The CDR3 DNA reads as TGTGCCAGCAGTGGGTACAGGGATTTGAATGAAAAACTGTTTTTT. This translates into CASSGYRDLNEKLFF. This chain uses TRBV25-1 with TRBJ1-4, with D perhaps TRBD1 (6 bases). The germline gives CDR1 MGHDK, CDR2 SYGVNS. V was clipped by 4 bases and J by 5 bases, with 14 bases between them. The CDR3 runs to 15 residues.

The table lists this clonotype with a few counts. The chain couples TRBV4-3 to TRBJ2-3; no clear D. The CDR3 totals 12 residues. The germline V gene has CDR1 LGHNA and CDR2 YSLEER. V was trimmed by 3 bases and J by 5 bases, leaving 6 bases between them. The CDR3 coding sequence is TGCGCCAGCAGCCATCTCGGAGATACGCAGTATTTT. It translates to CASSHLGDTQYF.

V and J are TRBV20-1 and TRBJ2-7; 11 bases are a match to TRBD2. Germline-derived CDR1 and CDR2 are DFQATT and SNEGSKA (reference sequence). V dropped 4 bases and J dropped 5; count of bases not matched to a gene: 4. This CDR3 is 13 amino acids long. CDR3 region: CSATLAGVNEQYF. Written as DNA, the CDR3 is TGCAGTGCTACACTAGCGGGAGTTAACGAGCAGTACTTC.

The sample holds a few counts of this clonotype. A much larger clone sits a single nucleotide away, making a read error possible. The chain combines TRBV29-1 with TRBJ2-5, with TRBD1 matching 9 bases. V lost 1 base and J lost 11; bases outside the gene matches: 17. Germline loops: CDR1 SQVTM, CDR2 ANQGSEA. There are 16 residues in the CDR3. The CDR3 region has the DNA TGCAGCGTTGAAGGCCAGCCGGGACAGGGCTACAATGAGCAGTACTTC. Translated: CSVEGQPGQGYNEQYF.

Only a few counts were recorded for this clonotype. The rearrangement links TRBV5-5 to TRBJ1-6; the D is unclear. CDR1 is SGHKS, CDR2 YYEKEE, per germline (reference sequence). CDR3 length equals 14 residues. V dropped 0 bases and J dropped 8 bases, with 9 bases sitting between them. CDR3 sequence reads: CASSLGQLHSPLHF. Here the CDR3 DNA reads TGTGCCAGCAGCTTGGGTCAGTTGCATTCACCCCTCCACTTT.

This chain joins TRBV6-5 and TRBJ1-2; 8 bases fit TRBD1. Unmatched junction bases numbered 16, after V lost 8 bases and J lost 5 bases. Germline V gene data show CDR1 as MNHEY and CDR2 as SVGAGI. The CDR3 runs 16 residues. Written as DNA, the CDR3 is TGTGCCAGCCGGACAGGGAAGGCGCCTACTACGTATGGCTACACCTTC. Translation: CASRTGKAPTTYGYTF.

This clonotype was seen more than once but under ten times. The chain has TRBV28 and TRBJ1-6; D gene uncertain. V shed 3 bases and J shed 11 bases, with 11 bases lying between them. Germline assignment: CDR1 MDHEN and CDR2 SYDVKM. The CDR3 totals 13 residues. CDR3 sequence: CASSFPRPAPLHF. DNA of the CDR3: TGTGCCAGCAGTTTCCCCCGCCCGGCACCCCTCCACTTT.

This chain uses TRBV28 with TRBJ2-3; 7 bases are shared with TRBD2. The CDR3 totals 16 residues. Trimming took 6 bases from V and 1 from J; bases not matched to a gene: 10. Germline loops: CDR1 MDHEN, CDR2 SYDVKM. The CDR3, as DNA: TGTGCCAGCAGACAACAAACTAGCGTGGGCACAGATACGCAGTATTTT. Translated: CASRQQTSVGTDTQYF.

This clonotype was detected only a few times. The V and J genes are TRBV4-3 and TRBJ2-3; the match to TRBD2 covers 10 bases. Germline V gene data show CDR1 as LGHNA and CDR2 as YSLEER. The junction had 10 bases not matched to a gene; V was cut back by 0 bases and J by 4 bases. This CDR3 is 18 amino acids long. The CDR3 loop is CASSQELRASGSADTQYF. The CDR3 coding sequence is TGCGCCAGCAGCCAAGAGCTAAGGGCTAGCGGGAGTGCAGATACGCAGTATTTT.

The rearrangement uses TRBV2 and TRBJ1-5; D uncertain. V was pared by 5 bases and J by 8 bases, with 10 bases between. The CDR3 runs 12 residues. Germline CDR1 reads SNHLY; CDR2 reads FYNNEI. The CDR3 bases are TGTGCCAGCAGTCCCGACACGGAGCCCCAGCATTTT. Translating it yields CASSPDTEPQHF.

The chain joins TRBV5-1 to TRBJ2-6; TRBD1 might be the D (5 bases). The CDR3 covers 19 residues. V dropped 4 bases and J dropped 0 bases, with 20 bases sitting between them. The germline CDR1 and CDR2 sequences are SGHRS and YFSETQ. The CDR3 DNA reads as TGCGCCAGCAGCCCCACGTTGCAGGGTTCTTACTCTGGGGCCAACGTCCTGACTTTC. This codes for CASSPTLQGSYSGANVLTF. The full variable domain, in which reference TRBV5-1 and TRBJ2-6 provide the parts outside the CDR3, is KAGVTQTPRYLIKTRGQQVTLSCSPISGHRSVSWYQQTPGQGLQFLFEYFSETQRNKGNFPGRFSGRQFSNSRSEMNVSTLELGDSALYLCASSPTLQGSYSGANVLTFGAGSRLTVL.

There are a few counts of this clonotype. The V and J genes are TRBV7-9 and TRBJ2-3; 11 positions agree with TRBD2. This CDR3 has 16 residues. CDR1 is SEHNR and CDR2 is FQNEAQ in the germline V gene (reference sequence). The ends lost 4 bases at V and 2 bases at J; junction bases unmatched: 5. The CDR3 protein is CASSSGTSGLTDTQYF. CDR3 in DNA: TGTGCCAGCAGCTCCGGGACTAGCGGACTCACAGATACGCAGTATTTT.

The rearrangement uses TRBV6-6 and TRBJ2-1; 7 bases align to TRBD1. CDR3 length: 13 residues. Germline trimming cut 5 bases from V and 6 bases from J; bases unmatched to any gene: 4. Germline assignment: CDR1 MNHNY and CDR2 SVGAGI (reference sequence). For the CDR3, the DNA is TGTGCCAGCAGTCCAGGGGGATTCAATGAGCAGTTCTTC. Its protein is CASSPGGFNEQFF.

The J gene is TRBJ2-5, the V gene TRBV12-3 or TRBV12-4, with 10 bases lining up with TRBD2. The junction had 7 bases not matched to a gene; V was cut back by 5 bases and J by 4 bases. CDR3 length: 15 amino acids. Here the CDR3 reads CASSKAGGPLETQYF. CDR3 sequence (DNA): TGTGCCAGCAGTAAAGCGGGGGGGCCACTAGAGACCCAGTACTTC.

This rearrangement joins TRBV7-2 to TRBJ1-1, with a weak D call TRBD1 (5 bases). V was pared by 1 base and J by 1 base, with 10 bases between. The CDR3 is 15 amino acids. Germline-derived CDR1 and CDR2 are SGHTA and FQGNSA. The CDR3 sequence is CASSLETVRNTEAFF. The CDR3 DNA follows: TGTGCCAGCAGCTTAGAGACAGTTAGGAACACTGAAGCTTTCTTT.

The chain employs TRBV7-2 and TRBJ2-7, with TRBD1 matching over 8 bases. The germline CDR1 and CDR2 sequences are SGHTA and FQGNSA. The length of the CDR3 is 12 residues. After removal of 5 bases from V and 9 bases from J, the junction contained 6 bases not matched to a gene. CDR3 sequence: CASSAGQGLQYF. The CDR3 DNA reads TGTGCCAGCAGCGCCGGACAGGGATTGCAGTACTTC.

The chain joins TRBV10-2 to TRBJ1-2; D remains unclear. The CDR3 length is 14 residues. From germline, CDR1 is WSHSY and CDR2 SAAADI. Trimming removed 5 bases at V and 8 bases at J, with 18 bases between. The DNA of the CDR3 is TGCGCCAGCAGTCCAGGCCGCCCCTTAGAAGGCTACACCTTC. Its translation is CASSPGRPLEGYTF.

This clonotype was picked up a small number of times. The chain joins TRBV14 to TRBJ2-3, with unresolved D. Germline lookup yields CDR1 SGHDN and CDR2 FVKESK. Trimming took off 2 bases at V and 2 bases at J, with 14 bases between the two ends. This CDR3 is 16 amino acids long. Here the CDR3 reads CASSQSPWLSTDTQYF. DNA for the CDR3: TGTGCCAGCAGCCAATCCCCGTGGCTATCCACAGATACGCAGTATTTT.

This clonotype has only a few counts. The V and J genes are TRBV20-1 and TRBJ1-2; 8 nucleotides line up with TRBD1. After removal of 5 bases from V and 8 bases from J, the junction contained 10 bases not matched to a gene. This CDR3 has 13 amino acids. Germline V lookup: CDR1 DFQATT, CDR2 SNEGSKA (reference sequence). CDR3 sequence (DNA): TGCAGTGCTCCGCGGACAGGGACTGGAGGCTACACCTTC. Translated: CSAPRTGTGGYTF.